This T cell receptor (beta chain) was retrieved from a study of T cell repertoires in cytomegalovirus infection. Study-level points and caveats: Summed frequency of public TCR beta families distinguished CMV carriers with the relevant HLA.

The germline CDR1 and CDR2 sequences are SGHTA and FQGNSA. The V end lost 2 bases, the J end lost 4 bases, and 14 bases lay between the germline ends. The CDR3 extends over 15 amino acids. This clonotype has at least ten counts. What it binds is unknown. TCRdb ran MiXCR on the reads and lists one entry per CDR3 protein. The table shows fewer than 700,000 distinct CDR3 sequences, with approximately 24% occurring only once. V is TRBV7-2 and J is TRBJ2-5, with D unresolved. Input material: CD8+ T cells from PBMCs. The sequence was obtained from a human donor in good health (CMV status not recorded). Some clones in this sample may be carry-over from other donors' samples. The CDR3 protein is CASSLIDSYRETQYF. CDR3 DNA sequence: TGTGCCAGCAGCTTAATCGACTCCTACCGAGAGACCCAGTACTTC.